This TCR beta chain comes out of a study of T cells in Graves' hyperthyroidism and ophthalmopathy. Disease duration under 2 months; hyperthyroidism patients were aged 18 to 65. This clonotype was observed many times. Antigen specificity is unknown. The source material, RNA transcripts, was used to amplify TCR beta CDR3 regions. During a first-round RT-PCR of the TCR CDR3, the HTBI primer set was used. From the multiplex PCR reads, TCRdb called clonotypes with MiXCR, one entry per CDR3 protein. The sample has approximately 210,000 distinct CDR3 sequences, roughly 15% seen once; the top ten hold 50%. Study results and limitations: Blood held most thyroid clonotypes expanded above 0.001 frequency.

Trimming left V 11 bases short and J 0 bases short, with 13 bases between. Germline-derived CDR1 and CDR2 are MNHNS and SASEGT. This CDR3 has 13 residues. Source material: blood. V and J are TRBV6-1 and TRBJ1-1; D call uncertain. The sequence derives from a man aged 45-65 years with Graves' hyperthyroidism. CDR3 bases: TGTGCCGGACGACTCTTTTTGAACACTGAAGCTTTCTTT. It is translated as CAGRLFLNTEAFF.